The present TCR beta chain was sequenced within a study of T cell repertoires in ileal Crohn's disease. In the study overall: 30% to 40% were active smokers at surgery; median disease duration was 7.9 years. Whole-study findings and limits: Clonal expansions were more frequent in active smokers than non-smokers at surgery.

Clones were read by immunoSEQ multiplex PCR, and TCRdb kept only the in-frame ones, dropping some. The data show 5,000 or so clones, approximately 69% seen once. Regarding time point: neoterminal ileum biopsy at postoperative endoscopy, about 6 months after surgery. With regard to this clone: Its antigen is unidentified.

The sample taken for sequencing was ileal tissue. The TCR originated in an adult with Crohn's disease.

The CDR3 reads CASRAQGRDYTF. In nucleotides, the CDR3 is TGTGCCAGCCGAGCACAGGGCCGGGACTACACCTTC. The chain is built from TRBV6-5 and TRBJ1-2; maybe TRBD1 (6 bases). This CDR3 spans 12 amino acids. V lost 8 bases to trimming and J lost 10 bases, with 17 bases between them. Germline V gene data show CDR1 as MNHEY and CDR2 as SVGAGI.